This T cell receptor beta chain was identified in a study of blood T cell repertoires in COVID-19. Study as a whole: Donors in the United States, Italy and Spain gave samples during acute or convalescent COVID-19. PBMCs, B-cell-depleted T cells, or T cells provided the cDNA or gDNA that made up the material.

Germline V gene lookup returns CDR1 MNHEY and CDR2 SMNVEV (reference sequence). Trimming took 2 bases from V and 0 from J, leaving 8 bases between them. This CDR3 spans 15 amino acids. Authors' methods: Reference gene primer amplification yielded estimated nucleated cell counts. Profiled with immunoSEQ multiplex PCR; TCRdb holds only in-frame clones, not every one. Clone size and V and J calls were adopted from that table, with D and trimming inferred from the DNA. The repertoire holds some 330,000 clones, nearly 90% seen once, with approximately 1.8% in the top ten. Comment on this clone: Other DNA sequences in this specimen translate into the identical CDR3.

Seattle cases were enrolled at active infection and followed longitudinally. The sequenced material came from peripheral blood. This receptor was taken from a woman between 25 and 40 years old with COVID-19, enrolled during active disease. The V call is TRBV27, the J call TRBJ1-3, with D perhaps TRBD1 (5 bases). CDR3 residues: CASSLQGLSGNTIYF. The CDR3, as DNA: TGTGCCAGCAGTTTACAGGGACTCTCTGGAAACACCATATATTTT.